This record concerns one TCR beta chain sequence. Its target is not known. As for time point: week 5, during vaccination. All doses held 300 ug of mutant IDH1 20-mer peptide, with topical imiquimod. The data are from a study of a mutant IDH1 vaccine in newly diagnosed glioma. As for the study in general: Weeks 1, 3, 5, 7, 11, 15, 19 and 23 were when patients received their eight vaccinations. Earlier treatment was radiotherapy, temozolomide, or both, with most getting both. Of the patients given treatment, approximately 60% were male and 37.5% were female, and a mean age of about 40 years was recorded. Study-wide results and caveats: Vaccine-induced responses were seen in more than 90% of patients, spanning several MHC alleles.

Assay used: immunoSEQ multiplex PCR; TCRdb lists only in-frame clones, some missing. The table includes roughly 34,000 clones, roughly four fifths detected once. This sample comprised PBMCs, obtained from a glioma patient whose treatment included an IDH1 peptide vaccine. The source of this sequence is a man aged 45-60 years with glioma.

Here the CDR3 DNA reads TGTGCCAGTACTCGGGACAGGGGTGACTATGGCTACACCTTC. Translating it yields CASTRDRGDYGYTF. The chain is built from TRBV19 and TRBJ1-2; 10 nucleotides line up with TRBD1. Germline trimming cut 7 bases from V and 3 bases from J; bases unmatched to any gene: 5. Germline V gene data show CDR1 as LNHDA and CDR2 as SQIVND (reference sequence). CDR3 length equals 14 residues.